These T cell receptor beta chains were read from a single sample in a study of CXCR3-negative and CXCR3-positive naive CD8 T cells. TCRdb re-called the 5' RACE reads and shows each CDR3 protein once, DNA omitted. The sample's table shows approximately 6,300 distinct CDR3 sequences. The sample comprised naive CXCR3- CD8+ T cells from blood. The receptors shown here come from a human donor in good health. Some clones in this sample may be carry-over from other donors' samples. The CDR3 runs from the conserved cysteine through the conserved F or W. Clone size, where shown, is once, few, many, or a class for clones that have expanded.

V	J	size	CDR3
TRBV14	TRBJ2-1	NA	CASSAGPSSYNEQFF
TRBV7-2	TRBJ2-4	NA	CASSVGLAGGPVNIQYF
TRBV6-5	TRBJ1-1	medium-sized	CASSYSGSDTEAFF
TRBV5-1	TRBJ2-1	medium-sized	CASKLAGGPYSDEQFF
TRBV7-9	TRBJ2-1	NA	CASSTTGGRDNEQFF
TRBV7-8	TRBJ1-3	NA	CASSLNPLSGNTIYF
TRBV4-3	TRBJ2-1	medium-sized	CASSQDRVAGGDVAHNEQFF
TRBV3-1	TRBJ2-5	medium-sized	CASSQEGPQETQYF
TRBV6-2/TRBV6-3	TRBJ1-1	NA	CASSPPGGMAEAFF
TRBV21-1	TRBJ1-5	NA	CARGLPDQPQHF
TRBV7-8	TRBJ1-2	medium-sized	CASSLHPGRGRGNSGYTF
TRBV28	TRBJ2-7	medium-sized	CASSQAITYEQYF
TRBV29-1	TRBJ2-1	NA	CSVEDQGHNEQFF
TRBV6-4	TRBJ1-2	NA	CASSEGGMGYGYTF
TRBV19	TRBJ1-4	NA	CASSTLTGVGEKLFF
TRBV20-1	TRBJ1-6	medium-sized	CSASDVRQAYNSPLHF
TRBV19	TRBJ1-1	NA	CASKSGGNTDAFF
TRBV28	TRBJ2-7	NA	CASSPFGAYEQYF
TRBV20-1	TRBJ2-7	NA	CSARGLAGGNSSYEQYF
TRBV15	TRBJ2-1	medium-sized	CATSRDRGRMNEQFF
TRBV27	TRBJ1-1	NA	CASSPGLDMEAFF
TRBV6-2/TRBV6-3	TRBJ2-1	NA	CASSAGGPDEQFF
TRBV13	TRBJ2-7	NA	CASSSTGGEQYF
TRBV29-1	TRBJ2-5	NA	CVEQDTQETQYF
TRBV29-1	TRBJ2-3	NA	CSVENVPTDTQYF
TRBV6-2/TRBV6-3	TRBJ2-5	NA	CASSYSGRKETQYF
TRBV18	TRBJ2-7	medium-sized	CASSSPVLSYEQYF
TRBV15	TRBJ1-5	NA	CATSRQGEGWNQPQHF
TRBV20-1	TRBJ1-1	medium-sized	CSASPGVGGEAFF
TRBV7-9	TRBJ1-2	medium-sized	CASSLAGRGNGYTF
TRBV29-1	TRBJ1-2	NA	CSAEEGTAGYTF
TRBV27	TRBJ2-7	medium-sized	CASSSPGPTYEQYF
TRBV25-1	TRBJ1-1	NA	CASSRGTEAFF
TRBV29-1	TRBJ2-1	NA	CSARTSSYNEQFF
TRBV20-1	TRBJ1-1	medium-sized	CSARWGLNTEAFF
TRBV3-1	TRBJ1-1	NA	CASSHRSKGVNTEAFF
TRBV29-1	TRBJ2-3	medium-sized	CSVEDQGSTDTQYF
TRBV5-1	TRBJ1-3	NA	CASSLDGTLSGNTIYF
TRBV5-1	TRBJ2-2	NA	CASSLDPGELFF
TRBV5-1	TRBJ1-4	NA	CASSSGTGDEKLFF
TRBV7-6	TRBJ2-5	NA	CASRASSGGPLETQYF
TRBV24-1	TRBJ1-5	NA	CATSDALNQPQHF
TRBV29-1	TRBJ2-7	NA	CSVVLGADEQYF
TRBV7-8	TRBJ2-3	medium-sized	CASRPRLAGGTDTQYF
TRBV19	TRBJ1-1	medium-sized	CASLQDSNTEAFF
TRBV29-1	TRBJ2-7	medium-sized	CSVEEGGRAYEQYF
TRBV6-6	TRBJ2-3	medium-sized	CASSLDRPSSDTQYF
TRBV11-2	TRBJ2-1	medium-sized	CASSLGSGDNEQFF
TRBV11-2	TRBJ2-5	NA	CASSFNQETQYF
TRBV18	TRBJ1-1	medium-sized	CASSPPQGAMGLTEAFF
TRBV20-1	TRBJ2-6	NA	CSARPSTSGTISGANVLTF
TRBV6-2/TRBV6-3	TRBJ2-1	NA	CASSYTGTDNEQFF
TRBV29-1	TRBJ2-3	medium-sized	CSVEPGGAGTDTQYF
TRBV11-2	TRBJ1-5	NA	CASSAAGDRNQPQHF
TRBV6-5	TRBJ1-4	NA	CASSYFGGHYTREKLFF
TRBV7-2	TRBJ1-1	medium-sized	CASSLSAGGNTEAFF
TRBV5-6	TRBJ2-2	medium-sized	CASSLSSGELFF
TRBV29-1	TRBJ2-1	medium-sized	CSVEGTGSSYNEQFF
TRBV29-1	TRBJ2-3	medium-sized	CSVVVADTQYF
TRBV29-1	TRBJ2-1	medium-sized	CSVDTDLAGYNEQFF